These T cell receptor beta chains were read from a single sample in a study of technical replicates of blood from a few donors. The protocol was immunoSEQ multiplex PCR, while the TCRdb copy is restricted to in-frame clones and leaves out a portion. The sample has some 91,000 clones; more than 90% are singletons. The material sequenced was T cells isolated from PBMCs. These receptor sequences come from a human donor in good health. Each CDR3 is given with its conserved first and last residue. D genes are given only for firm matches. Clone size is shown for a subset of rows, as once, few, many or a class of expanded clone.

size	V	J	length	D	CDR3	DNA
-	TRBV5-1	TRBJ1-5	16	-	CASSLGAGESNQPQHF	TGCGCCAGCAGCTTGGGCGCGGGGGAGTCCAATCAGCCCCAGCATTTT
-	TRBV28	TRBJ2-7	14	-	CASKWGRDSYEQYF	TGTGCCAGCAAGTGGGGCAGGGATTCCTACGAGCAGTACTTC
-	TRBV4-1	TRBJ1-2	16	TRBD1	CASRKTWDRGRDGYTF	TGCGCCAGCCGAAAAACCTGGGACAGGGGAAGGGATGGCTACACCTTC
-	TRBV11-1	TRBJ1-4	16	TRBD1	CASSLAATGANEKLFF	TGTGCCAGCAGCTTAGCCGCGACAGGGGCTAATGAAAAACTGTTTTTT
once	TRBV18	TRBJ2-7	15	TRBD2	CASSPRSGSSYEQYF	TGTGCCAGCTCACCGAGGAGCGGGAGTTCCTACGAGCAGTACTTC
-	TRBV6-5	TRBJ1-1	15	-	CASSYLSGLVSEAFF	TGTGCCAGCAGTTACCTGTCCGGCCTAGTCTCCGAAGCTTTCTTT
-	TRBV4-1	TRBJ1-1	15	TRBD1	CASSQDPRTGIQAFF	TGCGCCAGCAGCCAAGATCCACGGACAGGGATACAAGCTTTCTTT
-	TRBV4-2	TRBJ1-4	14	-	CASSQGTNNEKLFF	TGTGCCAGCAGCCAAGGGACAAATAATGAAAAACTGTTTTTT
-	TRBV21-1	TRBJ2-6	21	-	CASSKNEKTGGILSGANVLTF	TGTGCCAGCAGCAAAAATGAAAAGACAGGGGGGATCCTCTCTGGGGCCAACGTCCTGACTTTC
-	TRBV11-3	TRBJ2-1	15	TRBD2	CASSLVAGGVNEQFF	TGTGCCAGCAGCTTAGTAGCGGGAGGGGTCAATGAGCAGTTCTTC
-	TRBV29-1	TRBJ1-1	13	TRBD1	CSGHTGGGTEAFF	TGCAGCGGGCATACAGGGGGCGGCACTGAAGCTTTCTTT
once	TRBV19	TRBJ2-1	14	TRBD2	CASSNSGSYNEQFF	TGTGCCAGTAGTAATAGCGGGTCTTACAATGAGCAGTTCTTC
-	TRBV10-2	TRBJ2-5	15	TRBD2	CASTDSGSLQETQYF	TGCGCCAGCACGGATAGCGGGTCTCTACAAGAGACCCAGTACTTC
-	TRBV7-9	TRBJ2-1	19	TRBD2	CASSSIGTSVREGDNEQFF	TGTGCCAGCAGCTCCATTGGGACTAGCGTTCGAGAGGGCGACAATGAGCAGTTCTTC
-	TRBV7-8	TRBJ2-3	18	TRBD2	CASSPNTGTSGTKDTQYF	TGTGCCAGCAGCCCTAATACAGGGACTAGCGGGACGAAAGATACGCAGTATTTT
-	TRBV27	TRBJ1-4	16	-	CASSLSFFLGGEKLFF	TGTGCCAGCAGTTTATCGTTTTTTCTAGGGGGTGAAAAACTGTTTTTT
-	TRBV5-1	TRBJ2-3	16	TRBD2	CASRQGLAGNSDTQYF	TGCGCCAGCAGACAGGGACTAGCGGGGAACTCAGATACGCAGTATTTT
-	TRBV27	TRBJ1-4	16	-	CASSLEFGSTNEKLFF	TGTGCCAGCAGTTTGGAGTTTGGGTCTACAAATGAAAAACTGTTTTTT
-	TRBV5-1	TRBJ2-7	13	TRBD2	CASSYRGVDEQYF	TGCGCCAGCAGCTATCGGGGGGTCGACGAGCAGTACTTC
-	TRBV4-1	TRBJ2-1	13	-	CASSQVIYNEQFF	TGCGCCAGCAGCCAAGTAATCTACAATGAGCAGTTCTTC
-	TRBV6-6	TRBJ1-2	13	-	CASTAGEGYGYTF	TGTGCCAGCACTGCAGGGGAGGGCTATGGCTACACCTTC
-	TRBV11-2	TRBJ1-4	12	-	CASSSRGEKLFF	TGTGCCAGCAGCTCAAGAGGCGAAAAACTGTTTTTT
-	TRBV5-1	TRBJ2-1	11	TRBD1	CASSLTGDQFF	TGCGCCAGCAGCTTAACAGGGGATCAGTTCTTC